This is a list of T cell receptor beta chains from one sample in a study of cytomegalovirus exposure and HLA in healthy donors. Sequencing was performed with immunoSEQ multiplex PCR; in TCRdb, only in-frame clones are kept and a portion is missing. The sample lists fewer than 250,000 clones; almost 80% were seen once. The material sequenced was PBMCs. These receptors all stem from a woman aged 18-29 years in good health and CMV-seronegative. The CDR3 runs from the conserved cysteine through the conserved F or W. The D gene is left open where the match is weak. Only some rows state a clone size, as once, few, many or a class for expanded clones.

clone_size d_call j_call v_call cdr3_aa cdr3_nt
- TRBD1 TRBJ1-1 TRBV4-2 CASSLGQGLNTEAFF TGTGCCAGCAGCCTAGGACAGGGTTTGAACACTGAAGCTTTCTTT
- - TRBJ1-6 TRBV11-2 CASSLETGYNSPLHF TGTGCCAGCAGCTTAGAGACAGGTTATAATTCACCCCTCCACTTT
- TRBD1 TRBJ1-1 TRBV5-1 CASSAQGQVVNTEAFF TGCGCCAGCAGCGCCCAAGGACAGGTTGTGAACACTGAAGCTTTCTTT
- TRBD1 TRBJ1-4 TRBV7-8 CASSWDREDEKLFF TGTGCCAGCAGCTGGGACAGGGAGGATGAAAAACTGTTTTTT
few TRBD2 TRBJ2-3 TRBV5-1 CASSDSGGTDTQYF TGCGCCAGCAGCGATAGCGGGGGCACAGATACGCAGTATTTT
- - TRBJ1-1 TRBV19 CASTLYGGLLTEAFF TGTGCCAGTACCCTGTATGGAGGGCTTCTCACTGAAGCTTTCTTT
- TRBD1 TRBJ1-4 TRBV28 CASSGGQVVEKLFF TGTGCCAGCAGTGGCGGACAGGTCGTTGAAAAACTGTTTTTT
- - TRBJ1-1 TRBV6-5 CASNVGGLLGTEAFF TGTGCCAGCAACGTCGGGGGGCTGCTCGGAACAGAAGCTTTCTTT
- - TRBJ1-6 TRBV2 CASSAGQSSGSPLHF TGTGCCAGCAGTGCCGGACAGAGCTCCGGTTCACCCCTCCACTTT
- TRBD1 TRBJ2-7 TRBV6-6 CASSRQGADEQYF TGTGCCAGCAGTCGACAGGGGGCCGACGAGCAGTACTTC
- TRBD1 TRBJ1-2 TRBV4-1 CASSQEPGTATVPYGYTF TGCGCCAGCAGCCAAGAACCGGGGACAGCGACAGTTCCTTATGGCTACACCTTC
- TRBD2 TRBJ2-2 TRBV28 CASSLLAGGYTGELFF TGTGCCAGCAGTTTACTAGCGGGGGGGTACACCGGGGAGCTGTTTTTT
- TRBD1 TRBJ2-6 TRBV18 CASSQGGAVGGANVLTF TGTGCCAGCTCACAAGGGGGCGCGGTTGGTGGGGCCAACGTCCTGACTTTC
- - TRBJ2-7 TRBV19 CASSTLEAYEQYF TGTGCCAGTAGTACTCTGGAGGCCTACGAGCAGTACTTC
few - TRBJ2-2 TRBV6-6 CASRDYRNTGELFF TGTGCCAGCAGGGACTACCGAAACACCGGGGAGCTGTTTTTT
- TRBD2 TRBJ2-3 TRBV4-2 CASSQSGGQGDTQYF TGTGCCAGCAGCCAGAGCGGGGGCCAAGGAGATACGCAGTATTTT
- - TRBJ2-2 TRBV19 CASSSGNTGELFF TGTGCCAGTAGTTCCGGTAACACCGGGGAGCTGTTTTTT
- - TRBJ2-2 TRBV27 CASSPLAFTGELFF TGTGCCAGCAGTCCCCTGGCCTTCACCGGGGAGCTGTTTTTT
- - TRBJ2-7 TRBV28 CASTLTGTAYEQYF TGTGCCAGCACCTTGACGGGTACCGCCTACGAGCAGTACTTC
- - TRBJ1-1 TRBV28 CASSLAAGESTEAFF TGTGCCAGCAGTTTAGCGGCAGGGGAATCCACTGAAGCTTTCTTT
- TRBD2 TRBJ2-4 TRBV15 CATSRSIGNSGVGNIQYF TGTGCCACCAGCAGATCAATAGGGAATAGCGGGGTTGGAAACATTCAGTACTTC
- TRBD1 TRBJ2-1 TRBV28 CASSPPTGVVYNEQFF TGTGCCAGCAGTCCTCCGACAGGGGTGGTCTACAATGAGCAGTTCTTC
few TRBD2 TRBJ2-3 TRBV2 CASSVTSGGFTDTQYF TGTGCCAGCAGCGTGACTAGCGGGGGGTTCACAGATACGCAGTATTTT
- - TRBJ1-2 TRBV7-2 CASSSWERDGYTF TGTGCCAGCAGCTCCTGGGAGCGAGATGGCTACACCTTC
- - TRBJ2-7 TRBV15 CATSRHRSSGAISYEQYF TGTGCCACCAGCAGACATCGGAGTAGCGGAGCCATCTCCTACGAGCAGTACTTC
- TRBD1 TRBJ2-1 TRBV6-1 CASSVVQGLRNEQFF TGTGCCAGCAGTGTCGTACAGGGGCTGAGGAATGAGCAGTTCTTC
- - TRBJ2-2 TRBV7-9 CASSLLKNGENTGELFF TGTGCCAGCAGCTTACTTAAGAATGGAGAAAACACCGGGGAGCTGTTTTTT
- - TRBJ1-1 TRBV27 CASSSPGGEAFF TGTGCCAGCAGTTCACCGGGGGGCGAGGCTTTCTTT
- TRBD2 TRBJ2-7 TRBV7-2 CASSLPGGLAGTYYEQYF TGTGCCAGCAGCTTACCCGGGGGACTAGCGGGGACATATTACGAGCAGTACTTC
once TRBD2 TRBJ2-3 TRBV7-3 CASSLGLNTDTQYF TGTGCCAGCAGCTTGGGACTAAACACAGATACGCAGTATTTT
- TRBD1 TRBJ1-2 TRBV6-6 CASREGAGYTF TGTGCCAGCAGGGAGGGGGCTGGCTACACCTTC
- TRBD2 TRBJ2-4 TRBV7-2 CASRRLAAPNIQYF TGTGCCAGCAGGCGACTAGCGGCACCAAACATTCAGTACTTC
- - TRBJ1-1 TRBV7-2 CASSLEPGMGTEAFF TGTGCCAGCAGCTTAGAACCAGGGATGGGCACTGAAGCTTTCTTT
- TRBD2 TRBJ2-1 TRBV28 CASSLSSGSGFNEQFF TGTGCCAGCAGCCTCAGCAGCGGGAGCGGTTTTAATGAGCAGTTCTTC
- TRBD1 TRBJ1-2 TRBV28 CASSRTGFRYGYTF TGTGCCAGCAGTCGGACAGGGTTTAGGTATGGCTACACCTTC
- - TRBJ2-1 TRBV11-2 CASSLGQGFEQFF TGTGCCAGCAGCTTAGGGCAGGGGTTTGAGCAGTTCTTC
- TRBD1 TRBJ2-3 TRBV4-3 CASSQGDRGTDTQYF TGCGCCAGCAGCCAAGGGGACAGGGGCACAGATACGCAGTATTTT
once TRBD1 TRBJ1-4 TRBV5-1 CASSTRDSENEKLFF TGCGCCAGCAGCACACGGGACAGTGAGAATGAAAAACTGTTTTTT
- - TRBJ1-2 TRBV29-1 CSVDQGGVYGYTF TGCAGCGTTGACCAGGGAGGAGTCTATGGCTACACCTTC
- - TRBJ1-4 TRBV18 CASSPYSEAMGEKLFF TGTGCCAGCTCACCATATTCGGAGGCCATGGGCGAAAAACTGTTTTTT
few TRBD2 TRBJ2-1 TRBV9 CASSERTSGAYNEQFF TGTGCCAGCAGCGAACGGACTAGCGGGGCCTACAATGAGCAGTTCTTC
once TRBD1 TRBJ2-7 TRBV19 CASNDRGYEQYF TGTGCCAGTAACGACAGGGGGTACGAGCAGTACTTC
few TRBD1 TRBJ1-4 TRBV2 CASTRGTGEEKLFF TGTGCCAGCACCCGAGGGACAGGGGAAGAAAAACTGTTTTTT
- TRBD1 TRBJ1-2 TRBV11-2 CASSPPGQGSGYTF TGTGCCAGCAGCCCACCCGGACAGGGAAGCGGCTACACCTTC
- - TRBJ1-1 TRBV7-8 CASTLGGLLSEAFF TGTGCCAGCACCTTAGGCGGGTTACTATCTGAAGCTTTCTTT
once TRBD1 TRBJ1-6 TRBV7-6 CASSPTGANSPLHF TGTGCCAGCAGCCCGACAGGGGCTAATTCACCCCTCCACTTT
- - TRBJ2-1 TRBV4-1 CASSQDRQGFVDEQFF TGCGCCAGCAGCCAAGATAGGCAGGGGTTTGTGGATGAGCAGTTCTTC
- TRBD1 TRBJ1-5 TRBV7-2 CASSLGGTGGQPQHF TGTGCCAGCAGCTTAGGAGGGACAGGGGGCCAGCCCCAGCATTTT
- - TRBJ1-5 TRBV11-2 CASSLDARGSGSNQPQHF TGTGCCAGCAGCTTAGACGCCCGGGGTTCGGGCAGCAATCAGCCCCAGCATTTT
- TRBD1 TRBJ1-2 TRBV4-1 CASSHFPGQGAVYGYTF TGCGCCAGCAGCCATTTCCCGGGACAGGGGGCGGTCTATGGCTACACCTTC
- - TRBJ2-1 TRBV13 CASSSRQEEQFF TGTGCCAGCAGCTCCCGACAGGAGGAGCAGTTCTTC